A selection of T cell receptor beta chains follows, all from one sample in a study of blood T cells in healthy people across ages. TCRdb independently ran MiXCR on the 5' RACE reads; one entry per CDR3 protein. The sample includes around 690,000 distinct CDR3 sequences, roughly three fifths of them seen just once. Material for sequencing was blood. The receptors were gathered from a man between 60 and 75 years old in good health. CDR3s include the opening cysteine and the closing phenylalanine or tryptophan. The D gene is left open where the match is weak. A row's size may be missing; if present it is once, few, many or a size class.

V: TRBV6-1
size: once
J: TRBJ1-2
D: TRBD1
DNA: TGTGCCAGCAGCGCAACAGGGGTTTCAAACTATGGCTACACCTTC
CDR3: CASSATGVSNYGYTF

V: TRBV7-9
size: .
J: TRBJ1-2
D: .
DNA: TGTGCCAGCAGCTTAAGTACGACAGCTCCGACCGGTGGCTACACCTTC
CDR3: CASSLSTTAPTGGYTF

V: TRBV7-9
size: .
J: TRBJ2-5
D: TRBD1
DNA: TGTGCCAGCAGCAACACAGGGGTCCAAGAGACCCAGTACTTC
CDR3: CASSNTGVQETQYF

V: TRBV28
size: few
J: TRBJ1-3
D: .
DNA: TGTGCCAGCAGTTTAGTCCGGGTGGCTGGAAACACCATATATTTT
CDR3: CASSLVRVAGNTIYF

V: TRBV7-2
size: .
J: TRBJ2-3
D: TRBD2
DNA: TGTGCCAGCAGCTTGCGACTAGCGGGGGGGCAGGGACACACAGATACGCAGTATTTT
CDR3: CASSLRLAGGQGHTDTQYF

V: TRBV20-1
size: once
J: TRBJ2-5
D: .
DNA: TGCAGTGCTAAGGGTCCGAACCAAGAGACCCAGTACTTC
CDR3: CSAKGPNQETQYF

V: TRBV25-1
size: .
J: TRBJ1-2
D: TRBD1
DNA: TGTGCCAGCAGTGAGTACGGACAGGCCTATGGCTACACCTTC
CDR3: CASSEYGQAYGYTF

V: TRBV7-9
size: once
J: TRBJ2-1
D: TRBD2
DNA: TGTGCCGGCGGCGGGCTAGCGGGGGGCTACAATGAGCAGTTCTTC
CDR3: CAGGGLAGGYNEQFF

V: TRBV5-4
size: .
J: TRBJ2-1
D: .
DNA: TGTGCCAGCAGCTTGTATCAGGATCTTGACAATGAGCAGTTCTTC
CDR3: CASSLYQDLDNEQFF

V: TRBV27
size: once
J: TRBJ2-2
D: .
DNA: TGTGCCAGCAGAACGACAGGCTACACCGGGGAGCTGTTTTTT
CDR3: CASRTTGYTGELFF

V: TRBV10-3
size: many
J: TRBJ2-5
D: .
DNA: TGTGCCATCGGAAGGTCAGGCAGAGGGGAGACCCAGTACTTC
CDR3: CAIGRSGRGETQYF

V: TRBV4-3
size: .
J: TRBJ1-5
D: TRBD1
DNA: TGCGCCAGCAGCCAAGACGATAACAGGGGAAAACGGCAGCCCCAGCATTTT
CDR3: CASSQDDNRGKRQPQHF

V: TRBV6-1
size: .
J: TRBJ2-3
D: .
DNA: TGTGCCAGCAGTGTTCTAGCTGTGGATACGCAGTATTTT
CDR3: CASSVLAVDTQYF

V: TRBV29-1
size: .
J: TRBJ2-1
D: .
DNA: TGCAGCGCTGGGGCCCTACAGGGAAGGGGCAGCAATGAGCAGTTCTTC
CDR3: CSAGALQGRGSNEQFF

V: TRBV20-1
size: .
J: TRBJ1-1
D: .
DNA: TGCAGTGCTAGCGTGAATTGGGCGGGGAACACTGAAGCTTTCTTT
CDR3: CSASVNWAGNTEAFF

V: TRBV7-9
size: .
J: TRBJ1-4
D: .
DNA: TGTGCCAGCAGCTTAATGGGAGGCGAAAATGAAAAACTGTTTTTT
CDR3: CASSLMGGENEKLFF

V: TRBV7-2
size: .
J: TRBJ2-1
D: TRBD2
DNA: TGTGCCAGCAGCCCCCCGGCTAGCGGGGGTGAGCAGTTCTTC
CDR3: CASSPPASGGEQFF

V: TRBV7-9
size: .
J: TRBJ2-3
D: .
DNA: TGTGCCAGCAGCTCGGAGGGAGATACGCAGTATTTT
CDR3: CASSSEGDTQYF

V: TRBV13
size: .
J: TRBJ1-1
D: .
DNA: TGTGCCAGCAGCTTAGGGCCCCGACAGGCGTACACTGAAGCTTTCTTT
CDR3: CASSLGPRQAYTEAFF

V: TRBV20-1
size: few
J: TRBJ2-5
D: TRBD2
DNA: TGCAGTGCTACAACCCGACTAGCGGGGGGGCTAAGGCAAGAGACCCAGTACTTC
CDR3: CSATTRLAGGLRQETQYF

V: TRBV6-1
size: .
J: TRBJ1-1
D: TRBD1
DNA: TGTGCCAGCAGAAGAGACAGGGGGCAAGGGTACACTGAAGCTTTCTTT
CDR3: CASRRDRGQGYTEAFF

V: TRBV18
size: .
J: TRBJ2-7
D: .
DNA: TGTGCCAGCTCACCCGCGCTGTCCTACTACGAGCAGTACTTC
CDR3: CASSPALSYYEQYF

V: TRBV7-9
size: .
J: TRBJ2-7
D: TRBD2
DNA: TGTGCCAGCAGCCCCCAGGGAGGGGCTCGGGAGCAGTACTTC
CDR3: CASSPQGGAREQYF

V: TRBV6-6
size: .
J: TRBJ2-1
D: TRBD1
DNA: TGTGCCAGCAGCCAAACCGGGACAGGGGGCGGGAATGAGCAGTTCTTC
CDR3: CASSQTGTGGGNEQFF

V: TRBV12-3/TRBV12-4
size: .
J: TRBJ2-1
D: .
DNA: TGTGCCAGCACCTCCCTCGGCTTAGCTAGCTCCTACAATGAGCAGTTCTTC
CDR3: CASTSLGLASSYNEQFF

V: TRBV10-3
size: .
J: TRBJ1-1
D: TRBD1
DNA: TGTGCCATCAGCGGGACAGGTTTAGGCACTGAAGCTTTCTTT
CDR3: CAISGTGLGTEAFF

V: TRBV6-2/TRBV6-3
size: .
J: TRBJ2-6
D: TRBD2
DNA: TGTGCCAGCAGTCGACGGGGGGGATCTGGGGCCAACGTCCTGACTTTC
CDR3: CASSRRGGSGANVLTF

V: TRBV18
size: few
J: TRBJ2-6
D: .
DNA: TGTGCCAGTTCACCACCAGGAACTGGGGCCAACGTCCTGACTTTC
CDR3: CASSPPGTGANVLTF

V: TRBV5-5
size: few
J: TRBJ2-3
D: .
DNA: TGTGCCAGCAGCGCGACAGGATCCGCTAGCACAGATACGCAGTATTTT
CDR3: CASSATGSASTDTQYF

V: TRBV6-2/TRBV6-3
size: few
J: TRBJ2-7
D: TRBD2
DNA: TGTGCCAGCAGTTACTCGGTGAGCGGGGGAAACTTGGTCCACAATGAGCAGTACTTC
CDR3: CASSYSVSGGNLVHNEQYF

V: TRBV4-2
size: .
J: TRBJ1-2
D: TRBD1
DNA: TGTGCCAGCAGCAATGGACAGGGCCCCTTGGATTATGGCTACACCTTC
CDR3: CASSNGQGPLDYGYTF

V: TRBV20-1
size: .
J: TRBJ2-1
D: .
DNA: TGCAGTGCTAGAGATGATCGAGGAGGAGAGACCCAGTTCTTC
CDR3: CSARDDRGGETQFF

V: TRBV7-2
size: few
J: TRBJ2-1
D: .
DNA: TGTGCCAGCAGCTGGGTTCTCGGCGGGCGTCACAATGAGCAGTTCTTC
CDR3: CASSWVLGGRHNEQFF

V: TRBV14
size: .
J: TRBJ1-2
D: .
DNA: TGTGCCAGCAGCCAAGATAGAAGGGGCGTCTATGGCTACACCTTC
CDR3: CASSQDRRGVYGYTF

V: TRBV7-2
size: few
J: TRBJ2-1
D: TRBD2
DNA: TGTGCCAGCAGCTTAGCCCCCGGGACTAGCGGGGGTGAGCAGTTCTTC
CDR3: CASSLAPGTSGGEQFF

V: TRBV20-1
size: .
J: TRBJ2-3
D: .
DNA: TGCAGTGAAACGGACAGCACAGATACGCAGTATTTT
CDR3: CSETDSTDTQYF

V: TRBV3-1
size: .
J: TRBJ2-3
D: TRBD2
DNA: TGTGCCAGCAGCCCTGGACCGGGGGGTACGCAGTATTTT
CDR3: CASSPGPGGTQYF

V: TRBV19
size: .
J: TRBJ2-3
D: .
DNA: TGTGCCAGTAGTGATTTTGGGGATACGCAGTATTTT
CDR3: CASSDFGDTQYF

V: TRBV12-3/TRBV12-4
size: few
J: TRBJ2-3
D: TRBD1
DNA: TGTGCCAGCAGTTCCAACAGGGGGGACACAGATACGCAGTATTTT
CDR3: CASSSNRGDTDTQYF

V: TRBV20-1
size: few
J: TRBJ2-1
D: TRBD2
DNA: TGCAGTGAACTAGCGGGGACCTACAATGAGCAGTTCTTC
CDR3: CSELAGTYNEQFF

V: TRBV7-8
size: few
J: TRBJ1-2
D: TRBD1
DNA: TGTGCCAGCAGCTTAAGGGACCTAACACAGGGGGCGTATGGCTACACCTTC
CDR3: CASSLRDLTQGAYGYTF

V: TRBV29-1
size: .
J: TRBJ2-3
D: .
DNA: TGCAGCGCTTACGCCAGACGGGTCGGTGGCACAGATACGCAGTATTTT
CDR3: CSAYARRVGGTDTQYF

V: TRBV2
size: .
J: TRBJ2-7
D: .
DNA: TGTGCCAGCAGTGAACCGGACGCAAGATCCTACGAGCAGTACTTC
CDR3: CASSEPDARSYEQYF

V: TRBV9
size: .
J: TRBJ2-3
D: TRBD1
DNA: TGTGCCAGCAGCGCCCGACAGGGGATGGCAGATACGCAGTATTTT
CDR3: CASSARQGMADTQYF

V: TRBV7-9
size: once
J: TRBJ2-5
D: TRBD2
DNA: TGTGCCAGCAGCTTGTTAGCGGGTAGGAAAGAGACCCAGTACTTC
CDR3: CASSLLAGRKETQYF

V: TRBV29-1
size: few
J: TRBJ2-7
D: .
DNA: TGCAGCGTTTGGACACGCTCCTACGAGCAGTACTTC
CDR3: CSVWTRSYEQYF

V: TRBV20-1
size: few
J: TRBJ2-1
D: .
DNA: TGCAGTGCTATTTTAAAACAGGGGAGGTTCGATGAGCAGTTCTTC
CDR3: CSAILKQGRFDEQFF

V: TRBV4-2
size: .
J: TRBJ1-1
D: .
DNA: TGTGCCAGCAGCCAAGATGAAGGGATGGGGCCAAACACTGAGGCTTTCTTT
CDR3: CASSQDEGMGPNTEAFF

V: TRBV20-1
size: few
J: TRBJ2-5
D: TRBD2
DNA: TGCAGTGCTAGAGATGGCTCGCGGGGGGAATGGGAGACCCAGTACTTC
CDR3: CSARDGSRGEWETQYF

V: TRBV28
size: .
J: TRBJ2-6
D: TRBD2
DNA: TGTGCCAGCAGGACTAGCGGGGACACGTCTGGGGCCAACGTCCTGACTTTC
CDR3: CASRTSGDTSGANVLTF

V: TRBV7-2
size: many
J: TRBJ2-5
D: TRBD2
DNA: TGTGCCAGCAGCTTTCAGCGGGGGGGCGGGGAGACCCAGTACTTC
CDR3: CASSFQRGGGETQYF

V: TRBV5-1
size: .
J: TRBJ1-2
D: TRBD1
DNA: TGCGCCAGCAGCCGGACAGGGCAAGTCGGCTACACCTTC
CDR3: CASSRTGQVGYTF

V: TRBV7-2
size: .
J: TRBJ2-1
D: .
DNA: TGTGCCAGCAGCGTAGACTTCTCCTACAATGAGCAGTTCTTC
CDR3: CASSVDFSYNEQFF

V: TRBV20-1
size: .
J: TRBJ2-5
D: TRBD2
DNA: TGCAGTGCTAGCGGTTCGGGGGGCCAAGAGACCCAGTACTTC
CDR3: CSASGSGGQETQYF

V: TRBV5-1
size: .
J: TRBJ1-2
D: .
DNA: TGCGCCAGCAGCTTGGAGGGGCCCCAGCACAGCTATGGCTACACCTTC
CDR3: CASSLEGPQHSYGYTF

V: TRBV9
size: .
J: TRBJ2-7
D: TRBD1
DNA: TGTGCCAGCAGCGTTACGACAGGGACGAACGAGCAGTACTTC
CDR3: CASSVTTGTNEQYF

V: TRBV28
size: .
J: TRBJ1-2
D: .
DNA: TGTGCCAGCAGTCCCCGTGGGGGAGGGGTCTATGGCTACACCTTC
CDR3: CASSPRGGGVYGYTF